These T cell receptor beta chains were read from a single sample in a study of response to subunit inactivated influenza vaccine. TCRdb used MiXCR to reprocess the RT-PCR reads, holding one entry per CDR3 protein. The sample shows about 780,000 distinct CDR3 sequences, 18% of them seen only once. The sample was PBMCs from blood, taken around 5 days after vaccination. All receptors come from a man aged 45-65 years who received an inactivated influenza vaccine. The CDR3 runs from the conserved cysteine through the conserved F or W. D genes are given only for firm matches. Size is stated for part of the rows, as once, few or many counts, or as a class when the clone is expanded.

j_gene | d_gene | abundance | v_gene | CDR3aa | CDR3nt
TRBJ1-1 | - | - | TRBV25-1 | CASSAQGLRDAFF | TGTGCCAGCAGTGCACAGGGACTTCGAGACGCTTTCTTT
TRBJ2-2 | TRBD2 | few | TRBV27 | CASSTGLAGGGTGELFF | TGTGCCAGCAGTACGGGACTAGCGGGAGGCGGCACCGGGGAGCTGTTTTTT
TRBJ2-2 | TRBD2 | - | TRBV12-3/TRBV12-4 | CASSPPGGQVTGELFF | TGTGCCAGCAGCCCGCCGGGGGGGCAAGTCACCGGGGAGCTGTTTTTT
TRBJ2-7 | - | - | TRBV7-2 | CASSPSPGPYYEQYF | TGTGCCAGCAGCCCTAGCCCCGGGCCCTACTACGAGCAGTACTTC
TRBJ1-4 | TRBD1 | - | TRBV12-3/TRBV12-4 | CASLGQGSEKLFF | TGTGCCAGTCTGGGACAGGGGTCTGAAAAACTGTTTTTT
TRBJ2-7 | - | many | TRBV20-1 | CSARESGGPYEQYF | TGCAGTGCTAGAGAGAGTGGGGGCCCCTACGAGCAGTACTTC
TRBJ2-3 | - | few | TRBV15 | CATSRAPPDTQYF | TGTGCCACCAGCAGAGCCCCCCCAGATACGCAGTATTTT
TRBJ2-5 | - | many | TRBV20-1 | CSARLLGYDQYF | TGCAGTGCTAGACTATTGGGGTACGATCAGTACTTC
TRBJ1-2 | - | - | TRBV20-1 | CSAHDGTYGYTF | TGCAGTGCCCACGACGGGACCTATGGCTACACCTTC
TRBJ2-2 | - | - | TRBV15 | CATSRTKENTGELFF | TGTGCCACCAGCAGAACCAAGGAGAACACCGGGGAGCTGTTTTTT
TRBJ2-1 | TRBD2 | many | TRBV29-1 | CSVGTSGSQVGEQFF | TGCAGCGTGGGGACTAGCGGGAGTCAGGTCGGTGAGCAGTTCTTC
TRBJ1-5 | - | - | TRBV10-2 | CASSDNGAWQPQHF | TGCGCCAGCAGTGACAACGGGGCTTGGCAGCCCCAGCATTTT
TRBJ2-7 | TRBD2 | many | TRBV20-1 | CSATRLAAYEQYF | TGCAGTGCTACTAGGCTAGCGGCCTACGAGCAGTACTTC
TRBJ2-2 | - | - | TRBV18 | CASSVRKGGTGELFF | TGTGCCAGCTCAGTTCGGAAAGGGGGCACCGGGGAGCTGTTTTTT
TRBJ2-3 | - | - | TRBV25-1 | CASRIGLTDTQYF | TGTGCCAGCAGAATCGGTCTCACAGATACGCAGTATTTT
TRBJ1-2 | - | few | TRBV20-1 | CSASRDTGPYYGYTF | TGCAGTGCTAGTCGGGACACCGGTCCTTACTATGGCTACACCTTC
TRBJ2-3 | - | many | TRBV7-9 | CASSRSDTQYF | TGTGCCAGCAGCCGGTCCGATACGCAGTATTTT
TRBJ2-5 | - | - | TRBV27 | CASSLSRRETQYF | TGTGCCAGCAGTTTATCGAGGAGGGAGACCCAGTACTTC
TRBJ1-1 | - | - | TRBV13 | CASSSHYGEAGPEAFF | TGTGCCAGCAGCTCCCACTACGGAGAGGCCGGGCCTGAAGCTTTCTTT
TRBJ2-2 | TRBD1 | few | TRBV24-1 | CATSDRGQGDTGELFF | TGTGCCACCAGTGACCGGGGACAGGGGGACACCGGGGAGCTGTTTTTT
TRBJ2-7 | - | few | TRBV30 | CAWSKTGREEQYF | TGTGCCTGGAGTAAAACCGGCAGGGAAGAGCAGTACTTC
TRBJ2-5 | - | - | TRBV30 | CAWSVGVVGQETQYF | TGTGCCTGGAGTGTAGGGGTAGTAGGCCAAGAGACCCAGTACTTC
TRBJ2-3 | TRBD2 | - | TRBV20-1 | CSASGLAGTNTQYF | TGCAGTGCCTCAGGACTAGCGGGGACTAATACGCAGTATTTT
TRBJ2-3 | TRBD2 | many | TRBV12-3/TRBV12-4 | CASSLAAGVADTQYF | TGTGCCAGCAGTTTAGCGGCGGGGGTTGCAGATACGCAGTATTTT
TRBJ2-3 | TRBD2 | - | TRBV6-2/TRBV6-3 | CASSSSRTGLAATDTQYF | TGTGCCAGCAGTTCGTCACGTACGGGACTAGCGGCTACAGATACGCAGTATTTT
TRBJ2-4 | - | - | TRBV20-1 | CSAREPGKTAKNIQYF | TGCAGTGCTAGAGAACCGGGGAAAACGGCCAAAAACATTCAGTACTTC
TRBJ2-4 | - | few | TRBV11-2 | CASSLDTDRLAKNIQYF | TGTGCCAGCAGCTTAGATACGGACAGACTAGCCAAAAACATTCAGTACTTC
TRBJ1-2 | - | - | TRBV19 | CASSILTRGGYTF | TGTGCCAGTAGTATTTTGACAAGGGGCGGCTACACCTTC
TRBJ1-4 | TRBD1 | few | TRBV20-1 | CSARPTGGREKLFF | TGCAGTGCTAGGCCGACAGGGGGTAGAGAAAAACTGTTTTTT
TRBJ2-3 | - | - | TRBV7-9 | CASGWGSTDTQYF | TGTGCCAGCGGCTGGGGGAGCACAGATACGCAGTATTTT
TRBJ2-3 | TRBD2 | - | TRBV19 | CASSRPSGKGSGTDTQYF | TGTGCCAGTAGTAGACCTAGCGGGAAGGGCTCTGGCACAGATACGCAGTATTTT
TRBJ2-7 | TRBD1 | - | TRBV9 | CASSPLGTGGYEQYF | TGTGCCAGCAGCCCACTAGGGACAGGGGGCTACGAGCAGTACTTC
TRBJ1-5 | - | few | TRBV20-1 | CSARTPNQPQHF | TGCAGTGCTAGGACCCCAAATCAGCCCCAGCATTTT
TRBJ1-1 | TRBD1 | few | TRBV29-1 | CSVTRGQITEAFF | TGCAGCGTCACCAGGGGGCAGATCACTGAAGCTTTCTTT
TRBJ2-7 | TRBD2 | few | TRBV12-3/TRBV12-4 | CASSAGTSGRGSYEQYF | TGTGCCAGCAGCGCCGGGACTAGCGGGAGGGGAAGCTACGAGCAGTACTTC
TRBJ1-5 | TRBD1 | few | TRBV18 | CASSPDRDRAEYNNQPQHF | TGTGCCAGCTCACCTGATCGGGACAGGGCCGAGTACAACAATCAGCCCCAGCATTTT
TRBJ2-5 | TRBD2 | many | TRBV15 | CATSRIAGEETQYF | TGTGCCACCAGCAGAATAGCGGGAGAAGAGACCCAGTACTTC
TRBJ2-2 | - | once | TRBV7-3 | CASSLTGAASTGELFF | TGTGCCAGCAGCTTAACGGGGGCAGCATCCACCGGGGAGCTGTTTTTT
TRBJ2-1 | TRBD2 | - | TRBV20-1 | CSATIPSGRAGGEQFF | TGCAGTGCTACCATACCTAGCGGGAGGGCCGGAGGTGAGCAGTTCTTC
TRBJ2-1 | - | few | TRBV12-3/TRBV12-4 | CASSALRAPGDNEQFF | TGTGCCAGCAGTGCCTTGAGGGCTCCAGGGGACAATGAGCAGTTCTTC
TRBJ2-3 | - | few | TRBV28 | CASRTGGSTDTQYF | TGTGCCAGCAGGACAGGCGGAAGCACAGATACGCAGTATTTT
TRBJ2-2 | - | few | TRBV4-1 | CASSQVLDTGELFF | TGCGCCAGCAGCCAAGTTCTAGACACCGGGGAGCTGTTTTTT
TRBJ2-7 | TRBD2 | many | TRBV4-2 | CASSPGTSGGGYEQYF | TGTGCCAGCAGCCCTGGGACTAGCGGGGGGGGCTACGAGCAGTACTTC
TRBJ1-2 | - | - | TRBV3-1 | CASSQPQGTSGYTF | TGTGCCAGCAGCCAACCACAGGGCACAAGTGGCTACACCTTC
TRBJ2-2 | - | once | TRBV7-8 | CASSWGPMEELFF | TGTGCCAGCAGCTGGGGCCCGATGGAGGAGCTGTTTTTT
TRBJ1-3 | - | many | TRBV11-2 | CASSLGRQSSGNTIYF | TGTGCCAGCAGCTTAGGGAGGCAGAGCTCTGGAAACACCATATATTTT
TRBJ1-2 | TRBD1 | few | TRBV3-1 | CASSQATGYYGYTF | TGTGCCAGCAGCCAAGCGACAGGGTACTATGGCTACACCTTC
TRBJ2-7 | TRBD2 | - | TRBV6-1 | CASSPGTSRSYEQYF | TGTGCCAGCAGCCCCGGGACTAGCAGGAGCTACGAGCAGTACTTC
TRBJ1-2 | - | few | TRBV5-1 | CASSLNGGQGYTF | TGCGCCAGCAGCTTGAATGGTGGCCAGGGCTACACCTTC
TRBJ1-2 | TRBD1 | - | TRBV6-1 | CASSRRQGEYGYTF | TGTGCCAGCAGTAGAAGACAGGGAGAGTATGGCTACACCTTC
TRBJ2-7 | - | - | TRBV9 | CASSPSGSSLSYEQYF | TGTGCCAGCAGCCCTTCGGGGTCGTCCCTCTCCTACGAGCAGTACTTC